This record covers a single T cell receptor beta chain. The data were obtained in a study of blood T cell repertoires in COVID-19. About the research overall: Acute and convalescent COVID-19 samples came from the United States, Italy and Spain. PBMCs, B-cell-depleted T cells, or T cells provided the cDNA or gDNA that made up the material.

Assay: immunoSEQ multiplex PCR; the TCRdb copy retains only in-frame clones and omits some. The sample includes about 220,000 clones, 82% of them seen just once. Trimming removed 0 bases from V and 4 bases from J; junction bases left unmatched: 4. The CDR3 loop spans 15 amino acids. Germline V CDR1 and CDR2: SGHDT, YYEEEE. The TCR was taken from a woman older than 75 with COVID-19, enrolled during active disease. The V and J genes are TRBV5-6 and TRBJ2-1; TRBD1 matches 7 bases. The specimen sequenced was peripheral blood. As DNA, the CDR3 is TGTGCCAGCAGCTTGGCAGGGGGTGGGTACAATGAGCAGTTCTTC. This encodes CASSLAGGGYNEQFF.